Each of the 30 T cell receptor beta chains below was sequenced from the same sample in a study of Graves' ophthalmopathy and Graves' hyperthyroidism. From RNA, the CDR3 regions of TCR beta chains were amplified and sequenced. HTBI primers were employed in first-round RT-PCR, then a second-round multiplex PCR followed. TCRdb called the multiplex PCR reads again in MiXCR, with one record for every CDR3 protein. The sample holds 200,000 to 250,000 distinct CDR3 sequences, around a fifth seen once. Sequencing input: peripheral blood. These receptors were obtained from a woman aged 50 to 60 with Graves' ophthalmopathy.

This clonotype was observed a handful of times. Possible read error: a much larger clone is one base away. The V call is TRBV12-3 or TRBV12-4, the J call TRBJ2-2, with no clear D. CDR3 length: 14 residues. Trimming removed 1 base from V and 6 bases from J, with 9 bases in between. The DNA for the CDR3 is TGTGCCAGCAGTTTAGGCGGATACGCCGGGGAGCTGTTTTTT. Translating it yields CASSLGGYAGELFF.

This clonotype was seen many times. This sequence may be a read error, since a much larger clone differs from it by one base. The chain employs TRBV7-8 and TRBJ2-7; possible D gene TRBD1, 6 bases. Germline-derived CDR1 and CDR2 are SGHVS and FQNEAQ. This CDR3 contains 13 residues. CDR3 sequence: CASSFNPDSVLFF. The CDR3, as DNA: TGTGCCAGCAGCTTCAACCCGGACAGCGTCCTTTTTTTC.

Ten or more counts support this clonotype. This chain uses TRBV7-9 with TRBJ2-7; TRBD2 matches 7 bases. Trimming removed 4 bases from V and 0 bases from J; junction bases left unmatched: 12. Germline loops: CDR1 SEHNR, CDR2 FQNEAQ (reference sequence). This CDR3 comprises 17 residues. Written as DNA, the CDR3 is TGTGCCAGCAGCTCCTTTAAGGAGGGCGGGAGCTCCTACGAGCAGTACTTC. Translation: CASSSFKEGGSSYEQYF.

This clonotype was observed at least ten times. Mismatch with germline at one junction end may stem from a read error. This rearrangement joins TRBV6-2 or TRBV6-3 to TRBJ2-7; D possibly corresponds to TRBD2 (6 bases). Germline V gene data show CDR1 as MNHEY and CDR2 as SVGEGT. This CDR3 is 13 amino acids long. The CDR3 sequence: CAGSDGGPYEQYF. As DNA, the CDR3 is TGTGCCGGCAGTGACGGGGGACCCTACGAGCAGTACTTC.

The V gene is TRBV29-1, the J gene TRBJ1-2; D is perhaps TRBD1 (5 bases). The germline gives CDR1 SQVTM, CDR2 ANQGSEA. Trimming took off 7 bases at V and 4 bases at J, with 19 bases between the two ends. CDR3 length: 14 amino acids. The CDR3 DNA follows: TGCAGCGCAGAAAGGCAGGGTGGGGGCTATGGCTACACCTTC. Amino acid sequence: CSAERQGGGYGYTF.

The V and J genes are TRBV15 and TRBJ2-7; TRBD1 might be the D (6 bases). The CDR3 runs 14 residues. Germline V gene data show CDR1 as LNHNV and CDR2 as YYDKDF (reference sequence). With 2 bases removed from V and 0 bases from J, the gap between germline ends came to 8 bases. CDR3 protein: CATSRTGSSYEQYF. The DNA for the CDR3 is TGTGCCACCAGCAGAACAGGGAGCTCCTACGAGCAGTACTTC.

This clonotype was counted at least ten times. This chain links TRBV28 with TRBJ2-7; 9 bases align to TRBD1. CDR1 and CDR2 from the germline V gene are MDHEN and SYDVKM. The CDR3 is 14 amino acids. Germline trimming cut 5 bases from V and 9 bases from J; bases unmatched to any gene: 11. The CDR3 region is CASSVTGGIQVQYF. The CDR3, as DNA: TGTGCCAGCAGTGTTACAGGGGGCATCCAGGTGCAGTACTTC.

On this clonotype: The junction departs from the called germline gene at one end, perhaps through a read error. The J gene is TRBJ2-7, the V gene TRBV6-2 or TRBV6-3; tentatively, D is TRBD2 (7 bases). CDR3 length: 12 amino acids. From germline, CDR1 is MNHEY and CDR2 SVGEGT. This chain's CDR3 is CTSSRRGGEQYF. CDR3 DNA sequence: TGTACCAGCAGTCGGAGGGGGGGTGAGCAGTACTTC.

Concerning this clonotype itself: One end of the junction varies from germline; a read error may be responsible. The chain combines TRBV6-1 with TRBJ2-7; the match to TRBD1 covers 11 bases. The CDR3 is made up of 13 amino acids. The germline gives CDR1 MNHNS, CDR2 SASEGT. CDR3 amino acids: CASTWTGGYEQSF. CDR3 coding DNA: TGTGCCAGCACCTGGACAGGGGGCTACGAGCAGTCCTTC.

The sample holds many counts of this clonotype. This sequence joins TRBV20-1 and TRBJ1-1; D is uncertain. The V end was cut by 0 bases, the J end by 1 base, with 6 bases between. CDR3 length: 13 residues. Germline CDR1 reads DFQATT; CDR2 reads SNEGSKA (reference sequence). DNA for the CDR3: TGCAGTGCTAGAGACACGGAGAACACTGAAGCTTTCTTT. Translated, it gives CSARDTENTEAFF.

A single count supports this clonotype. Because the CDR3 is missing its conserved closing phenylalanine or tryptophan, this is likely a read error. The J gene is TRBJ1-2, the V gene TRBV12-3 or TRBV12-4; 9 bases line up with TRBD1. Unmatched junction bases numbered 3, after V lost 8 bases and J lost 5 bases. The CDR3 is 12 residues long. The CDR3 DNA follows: TGTGCCAGCTCGGGACAGGGATATGGCTACACCCTC. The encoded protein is CASSGQGYGYTL.

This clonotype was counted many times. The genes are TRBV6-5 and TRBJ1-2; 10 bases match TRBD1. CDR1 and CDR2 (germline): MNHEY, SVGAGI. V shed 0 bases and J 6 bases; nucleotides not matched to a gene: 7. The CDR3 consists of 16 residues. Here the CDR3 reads CASSYSVGQGENGYTF. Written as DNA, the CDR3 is TGTGCCAGCAGTTACTCCGTAGGACAGGGGGAGAATGGCTACACCTTC.

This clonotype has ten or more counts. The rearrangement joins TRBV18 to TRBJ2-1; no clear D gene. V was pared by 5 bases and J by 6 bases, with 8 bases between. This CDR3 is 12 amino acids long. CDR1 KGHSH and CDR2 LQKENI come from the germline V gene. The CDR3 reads CASSFDRNEQFF. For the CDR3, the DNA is TGTGCCAGCTCATTCGACCGCAATGAGCAGTTCTTC.

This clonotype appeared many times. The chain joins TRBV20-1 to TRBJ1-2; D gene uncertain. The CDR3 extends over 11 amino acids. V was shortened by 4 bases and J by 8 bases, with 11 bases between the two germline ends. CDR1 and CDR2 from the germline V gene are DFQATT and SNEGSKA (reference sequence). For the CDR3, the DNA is TGCAGTGCTATGGACGTATCCGGCTACACCTTC. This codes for CSAMDVSGYTF.

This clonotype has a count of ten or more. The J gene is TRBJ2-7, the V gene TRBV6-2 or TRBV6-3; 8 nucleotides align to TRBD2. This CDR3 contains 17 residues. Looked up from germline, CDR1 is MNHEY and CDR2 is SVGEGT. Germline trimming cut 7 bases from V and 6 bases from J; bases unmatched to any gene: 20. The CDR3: CASTPRGAGGRGTEQYF. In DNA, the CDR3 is TGTGCCAGCACTCCGCGGGGGGCTGGCGGGAGAGGGACCGAGCAGTACTTC.

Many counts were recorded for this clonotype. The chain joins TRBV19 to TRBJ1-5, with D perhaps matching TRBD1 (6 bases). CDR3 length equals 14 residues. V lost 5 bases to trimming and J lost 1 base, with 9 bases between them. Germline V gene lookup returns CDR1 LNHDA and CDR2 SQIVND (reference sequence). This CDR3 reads CASSGGGSNQPQHF. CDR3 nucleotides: TGTGCCAGTAGTGGGGGGGGCAGCAATCAGCCCCAGCATTTT. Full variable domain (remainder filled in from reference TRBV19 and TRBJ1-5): DGGITQSPKYLFRKEGQNVTLSCEQNLNHDAMYWYRQDPGQGLRLIYYSQIVNDFQKGDIAEGYSVSREKKESFPLTVTSAQKNPTAFYLCASSGGGSNQPQHFGDGTRLSIL.

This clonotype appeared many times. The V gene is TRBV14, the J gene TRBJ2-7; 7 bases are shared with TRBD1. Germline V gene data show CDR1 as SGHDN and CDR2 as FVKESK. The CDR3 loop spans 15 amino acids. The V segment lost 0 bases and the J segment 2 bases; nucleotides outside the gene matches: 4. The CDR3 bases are TGTGCCAGCAGCCAAGATCGGGACAGAACCTACGAGCAGTACTTC. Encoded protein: CASSQDRDRTYEQYF.

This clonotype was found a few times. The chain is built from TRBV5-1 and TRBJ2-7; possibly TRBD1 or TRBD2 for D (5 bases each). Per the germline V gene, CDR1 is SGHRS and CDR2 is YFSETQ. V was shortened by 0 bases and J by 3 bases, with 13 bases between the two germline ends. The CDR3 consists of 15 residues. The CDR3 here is CASSLGPHGGYEQYF. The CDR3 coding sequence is TGCGCCAGCAGCTTGGGACCCCATGGGGGCTACGAGCAGTACTTC. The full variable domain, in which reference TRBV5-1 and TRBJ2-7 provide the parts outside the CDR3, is KAGVTQTPRYLIKTRGQQVTLSCSPISGHRSVSWYQQTPGQGLQFLFEYFSETQRNKGNFPGRFSGRQFSNSRSEMNVSTLELGDSALYLCASSLGPHGGYEQYFGPGTRLTVT.

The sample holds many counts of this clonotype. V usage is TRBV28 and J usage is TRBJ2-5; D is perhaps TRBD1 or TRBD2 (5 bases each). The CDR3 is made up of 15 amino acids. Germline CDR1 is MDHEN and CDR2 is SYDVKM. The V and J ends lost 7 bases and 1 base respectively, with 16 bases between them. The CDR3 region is CASTRKGPLQETQYF. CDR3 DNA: TGTGCCAGCACCAGAAAGGGACCCCTCCAAGAGACCCAGTACTTC.

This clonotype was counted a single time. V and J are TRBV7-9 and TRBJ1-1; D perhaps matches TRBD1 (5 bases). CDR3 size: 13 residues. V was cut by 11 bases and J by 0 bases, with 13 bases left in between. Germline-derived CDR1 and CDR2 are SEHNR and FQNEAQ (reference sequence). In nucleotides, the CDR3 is TGTGCCGGGACGAGGGACCTGAACACTGAAGCTTTCTTT. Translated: CAGTRDLNTEAFF.

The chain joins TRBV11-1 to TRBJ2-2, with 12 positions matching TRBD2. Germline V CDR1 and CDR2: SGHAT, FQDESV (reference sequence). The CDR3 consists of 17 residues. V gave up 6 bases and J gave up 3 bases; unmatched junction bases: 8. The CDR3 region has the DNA TGTGCCAGCAGATCAGGACTAGCGGGGCCGGACACCGGGGAGCTGTTTTTT. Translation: CASRSGLAGPDTGELFF.

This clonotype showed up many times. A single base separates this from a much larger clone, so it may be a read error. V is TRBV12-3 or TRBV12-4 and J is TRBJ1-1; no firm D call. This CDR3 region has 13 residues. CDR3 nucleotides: TGTGCCAGCAGGGGAGTGGGGAACACTGAAGCTTCCTTT. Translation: CASRGVGNTEASF.

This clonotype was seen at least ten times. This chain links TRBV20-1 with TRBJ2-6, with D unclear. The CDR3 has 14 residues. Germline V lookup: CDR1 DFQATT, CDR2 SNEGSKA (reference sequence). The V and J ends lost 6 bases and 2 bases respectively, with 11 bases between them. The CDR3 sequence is CSAFGTPGANVLTF. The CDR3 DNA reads TGCAGTGCCTTTGGTACCCCTGGGGCCAACGTCCTGACTTTC.

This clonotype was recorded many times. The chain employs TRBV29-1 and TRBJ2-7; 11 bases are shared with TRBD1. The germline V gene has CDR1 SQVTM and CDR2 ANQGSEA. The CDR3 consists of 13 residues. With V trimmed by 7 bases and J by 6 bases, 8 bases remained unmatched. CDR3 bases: TGCAGCGCTACAGGACAGGGGGCTACCGAGCAGTACTTC. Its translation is CSATGQGATEQYF.

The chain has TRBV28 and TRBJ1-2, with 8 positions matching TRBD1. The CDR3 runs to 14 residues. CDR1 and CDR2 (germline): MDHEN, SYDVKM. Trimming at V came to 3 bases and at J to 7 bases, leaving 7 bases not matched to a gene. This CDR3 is CASSFQGARGGYTF. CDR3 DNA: TGTGCCAGCAGTTTCCAGGGGGCGCGGGGTGGCTACACCTTC.

The CDR3 loop is CASSPNLAGTGVAGYTF. DNA of the CDR3: TGTGCCAGCAGCCCAAATTTGGCCGGGACAGGGGTAGCCGGCTACACCTTC. The rearrangement links TRBV4-2 to TRBJ1-2; 10 positions match TRBD1. The V gene end was trimmed by 4 bases and the J gene end by 8 bases; junction bases not matched to a gene: 16. CDR1 LGHNA and CDR2 YNFKEQ come from the germline V gene. The CDR3 runs to 17 residues.

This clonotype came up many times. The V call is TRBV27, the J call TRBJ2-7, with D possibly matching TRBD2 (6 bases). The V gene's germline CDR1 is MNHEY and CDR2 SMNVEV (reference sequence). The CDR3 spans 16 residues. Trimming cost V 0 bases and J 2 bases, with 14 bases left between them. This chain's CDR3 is CASSLSVLAATYEQYF. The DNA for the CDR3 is TGTGCCAGCAGTTTATCGGTTTTAGCGGCGACCTACGAGCAGTACTTC.

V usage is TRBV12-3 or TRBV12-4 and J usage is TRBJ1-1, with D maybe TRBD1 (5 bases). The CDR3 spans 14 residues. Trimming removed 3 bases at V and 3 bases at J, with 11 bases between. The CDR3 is CASSLGPGDTEAFF. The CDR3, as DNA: TGTGCCAGCAGTTTGGGACCGGGGGACACTGAAGCTTTCTTT.

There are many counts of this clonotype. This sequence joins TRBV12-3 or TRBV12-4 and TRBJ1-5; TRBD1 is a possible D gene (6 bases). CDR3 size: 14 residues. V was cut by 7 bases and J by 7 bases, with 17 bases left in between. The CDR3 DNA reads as TGTGCCAGCACCCCCGGGGGGCACAGGCAGCCCCAGCATTTT. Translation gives CASTPGGHRQPQHF.

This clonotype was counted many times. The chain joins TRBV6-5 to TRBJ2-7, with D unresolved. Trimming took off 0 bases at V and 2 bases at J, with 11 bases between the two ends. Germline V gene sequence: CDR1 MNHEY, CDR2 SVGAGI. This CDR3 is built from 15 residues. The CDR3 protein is CASSYSSRGPYEQYF. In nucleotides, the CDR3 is TGTGCCAGCAGTTACTCCTCCAGAGGACCCTACGAGCAGTACTTC.